Reported below is one T cell receptor beta chain. The antigen is undetermined. This sample was taken from a study of Ad26.COV2.S vaccination and SARS-CoV-2 variants. Study information: Ad26.COV2.S arm of COV1001 included the donor. Study-level findings and limits: Measurement of non-spike TCR breadth gave similar results in vaccine and placebo recipients.

Treatment meaning: some 20 received Ad26.COV2.S at low or high dose, single or two shots; a few received placebo; per-sample allocation not given. Samples were taken on day 63 after the first vaccine or placebo injection. Vaccination used an Ad26 vector expressing Wuhan-strain SARS-CoV-2 spike. Produced via immunoSEQ multiplex PCR; TCRdb's table is partial and in-frame only. The table includes around 310,000 clones, 90% detected once. The CDR3 has 15 residues. V shed 4 bases and J shed 4 bases, with 17 bases lying between them. Germline-derived CDR1 and CDR2 are SGHNT and YYREEE (reference sequence). The V and J genes are TRBV5-4 and TRBJ1-2; tentatively, D is TRBD1 (6 bases). The source was peripheral blood, collected in a trial of Ad26.COV2.S vaccine versus placebo. The clonotype comes from a person aged 18-60 years who received the Ad26.COV2.S COVID-19 vaccine or a placebo. The CDR3 nucleotides are TGTGCCAGCAGCCTTCCGGGGGCGGGGGGCTATGGCTACACCTTC. It encodes CASSLPGAGGYGYTF. The full variable domain, in which reference TRBV5-4 and TRBJ1-2 provide the parts outside the CDR3, is ETGVTQSPTHLIKTRGQQVTLRCSSQSGHNTVSWYQQALGQGPQFIFQYYREEENGRGNFPPRFSGLQFPNYSSELNVNALELDDSALYLCASSLPGAGGYGYTFGSGTRLTVV.